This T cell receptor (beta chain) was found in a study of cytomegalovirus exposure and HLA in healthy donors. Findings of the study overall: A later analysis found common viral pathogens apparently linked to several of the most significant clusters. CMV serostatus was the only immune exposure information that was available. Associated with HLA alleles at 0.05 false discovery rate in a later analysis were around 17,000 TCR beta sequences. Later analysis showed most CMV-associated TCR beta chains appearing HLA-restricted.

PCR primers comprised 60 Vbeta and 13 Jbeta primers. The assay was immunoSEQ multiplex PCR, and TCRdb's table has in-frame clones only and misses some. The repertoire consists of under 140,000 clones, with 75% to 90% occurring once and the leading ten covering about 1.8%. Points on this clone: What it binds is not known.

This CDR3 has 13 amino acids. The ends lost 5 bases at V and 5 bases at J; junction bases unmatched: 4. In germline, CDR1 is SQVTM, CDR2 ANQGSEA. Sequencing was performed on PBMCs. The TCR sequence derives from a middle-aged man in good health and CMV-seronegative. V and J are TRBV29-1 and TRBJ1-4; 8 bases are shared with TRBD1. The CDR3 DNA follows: TGCAGCGTTTCTGGACAGGGCAATGAAAAACTGTTTTTT. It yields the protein CSVSGQGNEKLFF.